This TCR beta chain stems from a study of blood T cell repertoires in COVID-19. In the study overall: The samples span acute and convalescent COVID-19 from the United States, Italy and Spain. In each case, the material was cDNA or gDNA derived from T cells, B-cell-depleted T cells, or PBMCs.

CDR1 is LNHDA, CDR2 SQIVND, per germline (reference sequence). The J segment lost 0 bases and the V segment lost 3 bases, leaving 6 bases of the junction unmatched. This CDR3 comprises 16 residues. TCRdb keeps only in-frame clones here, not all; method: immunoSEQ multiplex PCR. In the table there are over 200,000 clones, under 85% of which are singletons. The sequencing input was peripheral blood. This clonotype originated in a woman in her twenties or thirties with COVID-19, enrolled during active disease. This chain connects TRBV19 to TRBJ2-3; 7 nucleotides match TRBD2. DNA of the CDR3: TGTGCCAGTAGTATTCGGCTAGCGGTCAGCACAGATACGCAGTATTTT. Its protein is CASSIRLAVSTDTQYF.